These 3 T cell receptor beta chains were sequenced from one sample in a study of T cell repertoires in cytomegalovirus infection. One entry per CDR3 protein, called by TCRdb with MiXCR from the reads. The data hold some 480,000 distinct CDR3 sequences, with 33% observed a single time. Antigen specificity for these receptors is unknown. Material: cultured PBMCs, obtained from culture after CMV antigen stimulation. All receptors derive from a human donor in good health (CMV status not recorded). Some clones in this sample may be carry-over from other donors' samples.

This clonotype has a handful of counts. J is TRBJ2-1 and V is TRBV10-3; the D call may be TRBD1 or TRBD2 (6 bases each). Germline-derived CDR1 and CDR2 are ENHRY and SYGVKD. There are 18 residues in the CDR3. Trimming removed 0 bases from V and 4 bases from J, with 19 bases in between. The CDR3 coding sequence is TGTGCCATCAGTGAGTCAGGGGGAGGCCGCTCCACATACAATGAGCAGTTCTTC. It specifies CAISESGGGRSTYNEQFF.

The chain recombines TRBV6-2 or TRBV6-3 with TRBJ2-1; D is tentatively TRBD1 or TRBD2 (6 bases each). V was pared by 0 bases and J by 6 bases, with 12 bases between. Germline V lookup: CDR1 MNHEY, CDR2 SVGEGT. The CDR3 is 15 amino acids. The DNA for the CDR3 is TGTGCCAGCAGTTACTCTATGGGGGGCATCAATGAGCAGTTCTTC. Its translation is CASSYSMGGINEQFF.

This clonotype was counted between two and nine times. V gene TRBV6-1 combines with J gene TRBJ1-5; 7 positions match TRBD1. Per the germline V gene, CDR1 is MNHNS and CDR2 is SASEGT. This CDR3 contains 12 residues. With V trimmed by 6 bases and J by 7 bases, 3 bases remained unmatched. CDR3 bases: TGTGCCAGCAGGACAGGGAGCCAGCCCCAGCATTTT. Translated, it gives CASRTGSQPQHF.